The rows below give T cell receptor beta chains drawn from one sample of a study of human T cells and chemical hapten exposure. MiXCR, run by TCRdb on the RACE reads, gives a single entry per CDR3 protein. Altogether approximately 97,000 distinct CDR3 sequences are present, 27% being singletons, with the ten largest covering approximately 10%. The sample in question was whole blood, obtained in connection with sensitization to the hapten diphenylcyclopropenone (DPC). The receptor set was obtained from a man aged 35 to 55 with alopecia areata. Some clones in this sample may be carry-over from other donors' samples. The CDR3 runs from the conserved cysteine through the conserved F or W.

v_gene,CDR3aa
TRBV5-1,CASSSTGIEKLFF
TRBV18,CASSPNTGGTEAFF
TRBV28,CASSFGRPSSGNTIYF
TRBV20-1,CSATVGNEQFF
TRBV5-1,CASSAAGEQFF
TRBV7-2,CASSLAGEQPQHF
TRBV6-1,CASSESGQQNQPQHF
TRBV20-1,CSAFRPAGASRETQYF
TRBV6-1,CASSTSYNSPLHF
TRBV5-1,CASSRGGQGNNSPLHF
TRBV27,CASRGQGARRQPQHF
TRBV27,CASRPFSGASYNEQFF
TRBV28,CASSFGGANFYEQYF
TRBV19,CASSTLTLGNQPQHF
TRBV6-6,CASTRSGGPGANVLTF
TRBV12-3/TRBV12-4,CASSCSGSYTF
TRBV24-1,CATSDGLATGHEQYF
TRBV12-3/TRBV12-4,CASSLGGQGVSPQHF
TRBV20-1,CSAPSIQGNYEQYF
TRBV15,CATSNPAGEVTEAFF
TRBV5-5,CASSSPDRNTEAFF
TRBV10-2,CASSERGEVGNTIYF
TRBV7-9,CASSAAVYSYEQYF
TRBV30,CAWRGLAPYQETQYF
TRBV6-6,CASSSRTSGRHTQYF
TRBV27,CASSRLASTDTQYF
TRBV6-6,CASSYYSSGSVTDTQYF
TRBV7-9,CAGAGGPGGDTQYF
TRBV4-3,CASSPQGPSYEQYF
TRBV9,CASSVSSSGLSGNTIYF
TRBV3-1,CASSQVGDMFLAF
TRBV9,CASSTQAGGETQYF
TRBV27,CASKAGASNQPQHF
TRBV6-5,CASRRDRVAGYTF
TRBV20-1,CSARDLTGPGLNQETQYF
TRBV3-1,CASSQERLTGNTIYF
TRBV7-9,CASSPLEGEKLFF
TRBV3-1,CASSQFLVDEQFF
TRBV2,CASSETSGRWGEQFF
TRBV5-6,CASSFTGSHTDTQYF
TRBV7-8,CASSFGTSANNEQFF
TRBV4-1,CASSQVLAGGYNEQFF
TRBV12-3/TRBV12-4,CASSPSGPTNQPQHF
TRBV6-5,CASSPSGSGYEQYF
TRBV15,CATSRDPTSKETQYF
TRBV25-1,CASRVGNQPQHF
TRBV28,CASSTGGKKELFF
TRBV6-2/TRBV6-3,CASSYVLNGTHSYNEQFF
TRBV7-2,CASSLAAAREQYF
TRBV20-1,CSARDLTSGTFDEQFF
TRBV4-2,CASSQDGGRDLDTEAFF
TRBV7-9,CASSSGGRPQKAGGPYEQYF
TRBV6-2/TRBV6-3,CASRPRDNTQYF
TRBV20-1,CSAPGTSGRAKDTQYF
TRBV12-3/TRBV12-4,CASSWKETQYF
TRBV28,CASSLTGLVTEAFF
TRBV18,CASSRRTSGNERGETQYF
TRBV7-8,CASSRKTGSGDNEQFF